This note documents a single T cell receptor beta chain sequence. The record originates from a study of T-cell memory formation after mild COVID-19. J gave up 1 base and V 8 bases, and 4 bases lay outside the gene matches. From germline, CDR1 is KGHDR and CDR2 SFDVKD. This CDR3 spans 14 amino acids. Each CDR3 protein is one row after TCRdb ran MiXCR on the 5' RACE reads. The data show about 210,000 distinct CDR3 sequences, 10% seen once. Sequencing used PBMCs or a T cell subset sorted from them (not recorded which). The clonotype originates from a man between 18 and 35 years old who had mild COVID-19 (a few samples of this study predate the infection). Cell type and time point are not known. The chain couples TRBV24-1 to TRBJ2-3, with TRBD1 matching 8 bases. The chain's CDR3 is CATNQGQGTDTQYF. In DNA, the CDR3 is TGTGCCACCAACCAGGGACAGGGCACAGATACGCAGTATTTT.